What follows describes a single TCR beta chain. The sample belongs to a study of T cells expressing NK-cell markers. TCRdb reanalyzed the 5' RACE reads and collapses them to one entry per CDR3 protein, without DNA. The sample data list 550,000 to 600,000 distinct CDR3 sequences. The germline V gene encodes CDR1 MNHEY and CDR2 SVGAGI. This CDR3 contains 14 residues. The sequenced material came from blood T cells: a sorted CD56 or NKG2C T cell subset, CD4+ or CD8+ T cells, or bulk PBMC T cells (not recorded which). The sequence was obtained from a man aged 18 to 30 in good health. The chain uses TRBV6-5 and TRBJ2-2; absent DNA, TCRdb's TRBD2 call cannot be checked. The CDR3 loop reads CASSYTGSPGELFF.